This T cell receptor (beta chain) came from a study of T cell responses to AZD1222 COVID-19 vaccine (dated by TCRdb to 2020 to 2022). With regard to the full study: TCR sequencing covered more than 230 trial participants: 207 given two doses of AZD1222 and some 25 given two doses of MenACWY control vaccine. Trial participants were enrolled by age into subgroups of 18-55, 56-69 and 70-plus years, and around 150, 28 and 57 TCR-sequenced participants, respectively, were included in these subgroups. Overall study outcomes, separate from this receptor: Conclusions about previously exposed vaccinees were limited because only 6 or 7 AZD1222 recipients were SARS-CoV-2 seropositive at baseline. After two AZD1222 doses, both the breadth and the depth of spike-specific TCRs were significantly higher than at day 0 and than in MenACWY recipients. The whole spike protein was spanned by vaccine-associated CD4 TCRs, and dominant responses were seen in regions 160-218 and 743-854. In the small 56-69-year group, the increase in depth fell short of significance, most likely because of low power. Participants were mostly white British, with more females than males. The authors suggested clonal diversity may have been underestimated. Reportedly, close to half of the unique spike-specific TCRs recognized epitopes lying outside the regions that are mutated in the B.1.351 and B.1.1.7 variants. Because no day 14 peak-response samples were available, the repertoires could be characterized only after the peak T cell response.

The CDR3 regions of human TCRbeta chains were subjected to immunosequencing. In the authors' own workflow: Repertoire TCRs were matched against a reference library of SARS-CoV-2-specific TCRs generated with the MIRA antigen-specificity platform. Breadth was defined as the fraction of unique TCRs that were SARS-CoV-2-associated, and depth was defined as the fraction of total T cells that were SARS-CoV-2-associated. Using the MIRA data, each spike-specific TCR was assigned both to the spike region to which the TCR was reactive and to a CD4 or CD8 class. Log10-transformed breadth and depth values were compared by one-way ANOVA with Sidak's multiple comparisons tests. Drawn from immuneACCESS, this table holds only the in-frame rearrangements with V and J called that TCRdb kept. Clones are partly lost; checked studies trace under half to an unresolved V gene and leave the rest unexplained. D and trimming come from the DNA, and the V and J calls and clone size come from that table. Recorded for this sample are approximately 150,000 clones; 90% of them occurred a single time. Less than 6.5% of the sample goes to the ten largest clones.

Regarding this clone: Its cognate antigen has yet to be identified. Per-base quality was not reported, and no clone a single base away is much larger than it.

The label giving this sample's time point can be read as: about 28 days (+/-7) after the second vaccine dose. Because spike-specific TCR depth and breadth did not differ between the two schedules, AZD1222 recipients who got a second dose at roughly 4 weeks were pooled with those who got a second dose at roughly 12 weeks. Vaccinee samples came from UK trials COV001 and COV002, including a single-blind randomized controlled phase 2/3 trial of AZD1222 (ChAdOx1 nCoV-19) in healthy adults. For TCRbeta chain sequencing, PBMC samples from trial participants were taken at day 0 and at day 28 after the second dose. The CDR3 goes from the cysteine to the phenylalanine over 13 residues. The CDR3 DNA has 39 bases and is translated from base 1. CDR1 and CDR2 are read off the germline V gene as MDHEN and SYDVKM. V is shortened by 11 bases, J by 4 bases, and the region joining them spans 14 bases.

The source was peripheral blood, collected 28 days after the second AZD1222 dose. The receptor was isolated from an adult who received the AZD1222 COVID-19 vaccine. The rearranged segments are TRBV28 and TRBJ2-2; TRBD1 is perhaps the D gene, given 6 matching bases. The CDR3 here reads CAGTSRVTGELFF. Read as DNA, the sequence is TGTGCCGGGACAAGCAGGGTCACCGGGGAGCTGTTTTTT.